Described below is a single T cell receptor beta chain sequence and its context. The germline V gene encodes CDR1 WSHSY and CDR2 SAAADI. V lost 6 bases and J 0 bases, leaving 11 bases between the germline ends. CDR3 length: 14 amino acids. The data were obtained in a study of T cell responses to AZD1222 COVID-19 vaccine. Using immunoSEQ multiplex PCR, the repertoire was profiled, and TCRdb retains in-frame clones only, with some absent. The sample holds 130,000 or so clones; about 89% are singletons and the top ten take about 5.2%. The receptor was isolated from an adult in good health. The sample consisted of peripheral blood, taken on day 0 of AZD1222 vaccination. This rearrangement joins TRBV10-2 to TRBJ1-1; the D is unclear. CDR3 amino acids: CASRAPMLNTEAFF. The CDR3 DNA sequence: TGCGCCAGCAGGGCCCCCATGCTGAACACTGAAGCTTTCTTT.